This T cell receptor (beta chain) was captured in a study of T cell repertoires in cytomegalovirus infection (dated by TCRdb to about 2019). Study-level background: Because public TCR beta signatures pointed to carriage of CMV infection together with the matching HLA type, the HLA type of each donor mattered for the analysis.

General study outcomes and caveats: The ex vivo response was dominated by HLA-C-restricted CMV-specific TCR beta clonotypes, and the single most frequent clonotype in two of eight donors was supplied by these HLA-C-restricted clonotypes. Cumulative frequency of public TCR beta family members discriminated carriers of CMV infection plus the relevant HLA type in this cohort and an independent approximately 360-donor cohort.

From cysteine to phenylalanine, the CDR3 is 15 amino acids long. Kept here is only the CDR3 DNA, which spans 45 bases and is read in frame from base 1. CDR1 is given as SGHVS and CDR2 as FQNEAQ, both from the germline V gene. From V the trimming removes 5 bases and from J it removes 4 bases, while the gene matches leave 10 bases of the junction unaccounted for. TCRdb records Illumina HiSeq 1500 as the sequencer. TCRdb redid the processing of the public reads, applying fastp at Q25 and MiXCR, and retained in-frame beta chains. Rows are combined by CDR3 protein, so each entry shows the most common genes and DNA. This sample is represented by about 140,000 distinct CDR3 sequences; about 6.3% of them were singletons. Clones ranked in the top ten supply about 20% of the sample. A remark on this clonotype: The antigen it recognizes is unknown. Within one base of it there is no much larger clone, and no base qualities were kept.

Sequenced: PBMCs. The V and J segments used are TRBV7-8 and TRBJ1-1; the central 7 bases match TRBD1. The sequence came from a human donor in good health (CMV status not recorded). Some clones in this sample may be carry-over from other donors' samples. The nucleotide sequence reads as follows: TGTGCCAGCAGCCCCACGAGGCAGGGGGTCACTGAAGCTTTCTTT. It translates to CASSPTRQGVTEAFF. The variable domain in full, with residues beyond the CDR3 obtained from the reference TRBV7-8 and TRBJ1-1 genes, is GAGVSQSPRYKVAKRGQDVALRCDPISGHVSLFWYQQALGQGPEFLTYFQNEAQLDKSGLPSDRFFAERPEGSVSTLKIQRTQQEDSAVYLCASSPTRQGVTEAFFGQGTRLTVV.